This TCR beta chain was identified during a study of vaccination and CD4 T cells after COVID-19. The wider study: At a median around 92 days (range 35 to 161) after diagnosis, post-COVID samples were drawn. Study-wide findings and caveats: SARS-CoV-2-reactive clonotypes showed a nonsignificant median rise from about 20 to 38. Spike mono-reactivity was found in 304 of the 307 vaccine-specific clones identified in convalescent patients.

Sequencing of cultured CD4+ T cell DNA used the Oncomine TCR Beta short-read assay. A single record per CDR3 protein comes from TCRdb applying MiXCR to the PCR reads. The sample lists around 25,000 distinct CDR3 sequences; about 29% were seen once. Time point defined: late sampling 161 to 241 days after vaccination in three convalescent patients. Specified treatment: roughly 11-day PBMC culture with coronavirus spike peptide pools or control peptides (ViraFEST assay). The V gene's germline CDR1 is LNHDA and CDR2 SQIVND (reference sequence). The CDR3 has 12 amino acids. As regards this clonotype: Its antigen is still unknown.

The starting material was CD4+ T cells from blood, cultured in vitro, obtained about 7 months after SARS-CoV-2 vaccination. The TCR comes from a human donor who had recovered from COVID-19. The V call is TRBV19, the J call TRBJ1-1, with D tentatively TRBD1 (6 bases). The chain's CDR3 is CATSWGGTEAFF. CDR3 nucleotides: TGTGCTACGTCTTGGGGTGGGACAGAAGCTTTCTTT. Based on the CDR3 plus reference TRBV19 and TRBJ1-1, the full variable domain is DGGITQSPKYLFRKEGQNVTLSCEQNLNHDAMYWYRQDPGQGLRLIYYSQIVNDFQKGDIAEGYSVSREKKESFPLTVTSAQKNPTAFYLCATSWGGTEAFFGQGTRLTVV.